The 18 T cell receptor beta chains presented below share a single source sample, sequenced in a study of glioma-infiltrating T cells. TCR alpha and beta CDR3 regions were amplified from RNA using iRepertoire nested multiplex PCR. TCRdb recomputed calls from the multiplex PCR reads with MiXCR, one row per CDR3 protein. The sample carries roughly 190,000 distinct CDR3 sequences, roughly 32% recorded once. The sequenced material came from glioma tissue, nonneoplastic brain tissue, or PBMCs (not recorded which). All receptors come from a human donor with low-grade glioma or glioblastoma, undergoing nonglioma brain surgery, or in good health (not recorded which).

To note about this clonotype: It may be a read error: a sequence one base away is much more abundant. The chain carries TRBV7-3 and TRBJ2-5; the D is unclear. CDR1 is SGHTA and CDR2 is FQGTGA in the germline V gene. V lost 2 bases and J 1 base, leaving 5 bases between the germline ends. The CDR3 sequence is 13 residues long. Here the CDR3 DNA reads TGTGCCAGCAGCTTAGACATCCAAGAGACCCAGTACTTC. It yields the protein CASSLDIQETQYF.

This clonotype has just one count. A much more abundant neighbour one base away suggests this may be a read error. This chain links TRBV5-4 with TRBJ1-1, with TRBD1 matching over 7 bases. Trimming at V came to 5 bases and at J to 6 bases, leaving 7 bases not matched to a gene. The CDR3 is made up of 13 amino acids. Germline assignment: CDR1 SGHNT and CDR2 YYREEE (reference sequence). Here the CDR3 DNA reads TGTGCCAGCAGACCGGACAGGTCCCCTGAAGCTTTCTTT. Its translation: CASRPDRSPEAFF.

This rearrangement joins TRBV7-2 to TRBJ1-2; no reliable D call. The germline V and J ends were trimmed by 5 bases and 3 bases, with 13 bases remaining between them. CDR1 SGHTA and CDR2 FQGNSA come from the germline V gene. This CDR3 has 14 amino acids. The CDR3 nucleotides are TGTGCCAGCAGCACGCGGACCTGGCACTATGGCTACACCTTC. Translating gives CASSTRTWHYGYTF.

This clonotype was observed a single time. Because the CDR3's place on the DNA is in doubt, the DNA is left out and the CDR3 is given as listed by TCRdb. The CDR3 protein is CASSLSHTSQYLCATEAFF. The chain employs TRBV12-3 or TRBV12-4 and TRBJ1-1. The CDR3 region is 19 residues in length, termini included.

The genes are TRBV20-1 and TRBJ2-3, with 7 bases fitting TRBD1. CDR3 length equals 15 residues. V lost 4 bases, J lost 7 bases, and 14 bases stayed unmatched. Germline V gene data show CDR1 as DFQATT and CDR2 as SNEGSKA (reference sequence). The CDR3 here is CSAIDILRGQYTQYF. The DNA for the CDR3 is TGCAGTGCTATAGATATTTTGAGGGGGCAATATACGCAGTATTTT.

This clonotype was seen repeatedly, ten times or more. This sequence joins TRBV18 and TRBJ1-2; TRBD1 agrees at 10 bases. The CDR3 totals 15 residues. J gave up 7 bases and V 3 bases, and 8 bases lay outside the gene matches. Germline lookup yields CDR1 KGHSH and CDR2 LQKENI. CDR3 in DNA: TGTGCCAGCTCACCCGAAACCGACAGGGGGCGTGGCTACACCTTC. Translating gives CASSPETDRGRGYTF.

The gene calls are TRBV4-1 and TRBJ2-1; 7 bases agree with TRBD2. Germline CDR1 reads MGHRA; CDR2 reads YSYEKL. This CDR3 contains 15 residues. J was trimmed by 3 bases and V by 5 bases; bases with no gene match: 7. CDR3 loop: CASSAQSGNYNEQFF. DNA for the CDR3: TGCGCCAGCAGCGCTCAAAGCGGGAACTACAATGAGCAGTTCTTC.

This clonotype was seen ten or more times. This sequence joins TRBV4-1 and TRBJ1-4; unclear D gene. Trimming stripped 1 base from V and 5 bases from J, with 11 bases between. CDR3 length: 15 amino acids. Germline CDR1 reads MGHRA; CDR2 reads YSYEKL. In DNA, the CDR3 is TGCGCCAGCAGCCAAGGGTGGGGAACCAATGAAAAACTGTTTTTT. Translation gives CASSQGWGTNEKLFF.

As to this clonotype: Possible read error: a much larger clone is one base away. The V gene is TRBV4-2, the J gene TRBJ2-3; D is undetermined. CDR3 size: 15 residues. Germline V lookup: CDR1 LGHNA, CDR2 YNFKEQ. The V end lost 1 base, the J end lost 2 bases, and 10 bases lay between the germline ends. DNA for the CDR3: TGTGCCAGCAGCCAAGTGTCGTATAACACAGATACGCAGTATTTT. This translates into CASSQVSYNTDTQYF.

The chain combines TRBV7-2 with TRBJ1-2, with TRBD1 as a possible D gene (6 bases). Trimming took 3 bases from V and 5 from J, leaving 16 bases between them. CDR3 size: 15 residues. Per germline, CDR1 SGHTA and CDR2 FQGNSA. As DNA, the CDR3 is TGTGCCAGCAGCTTGAAGCCAGGGGCTGATTATGGCTACACCTTC. As protein: CASSLKPGADYGYTF.

A remark on this clonotype: A much larger clone lies a single base off, so this may be a read error. This chain connects TRBV29-1 to TRBJ1-1, with 10 bases matching TRBD1. Germline V gives CDR1 SQVTM, CDR2 ANQGSEA. The CDR3 is 14 residues long. The J segment lost 3 bases and the V segment lost 8 bases, leaving 9 bases of the junction unmatched. The CDR3 DNA reads as TGCAGCTCTCGGGTGGGACAGGGGCACACTGAAGCTTTCTTT. It is translated as CSSRVGQGHTEAFF.

This clonotype was observed at least ten times. CDR3 coding DNA: TGCAGTGCTAGTCGGGGTTCCGATGGCTACACCTTC. Residues: CSASRGSDGYTF. The chain couples TRBV20-1 to TRBJ1-2; no clear D gene. From germline, CDR1 is DFQATT and CDR2 SNEGSKA (reference sequence). CDR3 length: 12 residues. Trimming left V 3 bases short and J 6 bases short, with 11 bases between.

There are many counts of this clonotype. The gene calls are TRBV28 and TRBJ1-5, with TRBD1 as a possible D gene (5 bases). Per the germline V gene, CDR1 is MDHEN and CDR2 is SYDVKM. The CDR3 totals 15 residues. Between the trimmed V and J ends, which lost 2 bases and 5 bases, there was a span of 13 bases. The CDR3 is CASSLGAGYDQPQHF. DNA of the CDR3: TGTGCCAGCAGTTTAGGGGCAGGGTATGATCAGCCCCAGCATTTT.

Turning to this clonotype: A much larger clone is a single base away; this may be a read error. V gene TRBV6-2 or TRBV6-3 combines with J gene TRBJ2-1; D is perhaps TRBD2 (6 bases). Germline V gene lookup returns CDR1 MNHEY and CDR2 SVGEGT. V lost 6 bases, J lost 8 bases, and 23 bases lay in between. The CDR3 consists of 16 residues. The CDR3 loop is CASRGVLALAPDEQFF. CDR3 nucleotides: TGTGCCAGCAGGGGCGTTCTAGCGCTCGCCCCTGATGAGCAGTTCTTC.

Notes on this clonotype: This may be a read error, as it is one base from a much larger clone. The chain links TRBV28 to TRBJ1-2; the D is unclear. CDR1 MDHEN and CDR2 SYDVKM come from the germline V gene. V was pared by 6 bases and J by 1 base, with 15 bases between. CDR3 length equals 15 residues. CDR3 DNA sequence: TGTGCCAGCAGGCCGCCGGATGGGGTTAACTATGGCTACACCTTC. Translated: CASRPPDGVNYGYTF.

This clonotype has a count of ten or more. V and J are TRBV29-1 and TRBJ2-7; 8 nucleotides agree with TRBD1. V lost 4 bases, J lost 0 bases, and 2 bases stayed unmatched. In germline, CDR1 is SQVTM, CDR2 ANQGSEA. CDR3 size: 13 residues. CDR3 in amino acids: CSVGQGPSYEQYF. CDR3 nucleotides: TGCAGCGTTGGACAGGGGCCCTCCTACGAGCAGTACTTC.

This clonotype occurred many times. The CDR3 bases are TGTGCCAGCAGCCAAGATGAGGGGTACGAGCAGTACTTC. Its translation is CASSQDEGYEQYF. V gene TRBV3-1 combines with J gene TRBJ2-7; D is perhaps TRBD1 or TRBD2 (5 bases each). Trimming left V 0 bases short and J 4 bases short, with 7 bases between. Germline V CDR1 and CDR2: LGHDT, YNNKEL (reference sequence). The CDR3 covers 13 residues.

This clonotype was found many times. V usage is TRBV7-2 and J usage is TRBJ2-7; the D is unclear. There are 13 residues in the CDR3. Trimming took off 1 base at V and 6 bases at J, with 10 bases between the two ends. Germline V gives CDR1 SGHTA, CDR2 FQGNSA. CDR3 protein: CASSLGSPPEQYF. The CDR3 nucleotides read TGTGCCAGCAGCTTAGGGTCCCCCCCCGAGCAGTACTTC.